One and the same sample provided the 4 T cell receptor beta chains below, sequenced in a study of blood T cell repertoires in COVID-19 (dated by TCRdb to the early 2020s). The method behind the library was the immunoSEQ multiplex PCR assay. As stored in TCRdb, this immuneACCESS dataset retains in-frame rearrangements with V and J assigned. A fraction of the clones does not appear; measured against another copy, unresolved V genes explain less than half of the discrepancy, and the remainder lacks a known reason. Here the sample has about 93,000 clones; 85% to 90% occur a single time. The ten largest clones capture approximately 1.5% of the sample. The specimen was peripheral blood. These receptors were taken from a human donor with active COVID-19. The donor label of this sample is uncertain.

The gene calls are TRBV4-3 and TRBJ2-3; the match to TRBD2 covers 7 bases. Germline V lookup: CDR1 LGHNA, CDR2 YSLEER. Trimming at V came to 3 bases and at J to 10 bases, leaving 19 bases not matched to a gene. The CDR3 runs to 17 residues. The CDR3, as DNA: TGCGCCAGCAGCCACCGAGCGGGCGCTCCCCGGGGGGAGGCGCAGTATTTT. As protein: CASSHRAGAPRGEAQYF.

This chain uses TRBV7-6 with TRBJ1-5, with 7 positions matching TRBD1. The CDR3 totals 16 residues. The V gene end was trimmed by 5 bases and the J gene end by 1 base; junction bases not matched to a gene: 8. Germline V gene data show CDR1 as SGHVS and CDR2 as FNYEAQ. The CDR3 loop reads CASSERQGVSNQPQHF. DNA of the CDR3: TGTGCCAGCAGCGAAAGACAGGGTGTAAGCAATCAGCCCCAGCATTTT. The entire variable domain, with the rest obtained from reference TRBV7-6 and TRBJ1-5, is as follows: GAGVSQSPRYKVTKRGQDVALRCDPISGHVSLYWYRQALGQGPEFLTYFNYEAQQDKSGLPNDRFSAERPEGSISTLTIQRTEQRDSAMYRCASSERQGVSNQPQHFGDGTRLSIL.

The gene calls are TRBV6-5 and TRBJ1-2, with TRBD1 matching 8 bases. Germline loops: CDR1 MNHEY, CDR2 SVGAGI. The junction had 3 bases not matched to a gene; V was cut back by 1 base and J by 8 bases. This CDR3 region has 13 residues. CDR3 protein: CASSYFRGQGYTF. CDR3 sequence (DNA): TGTGCCAGCAGTTACTTCAGGGGGCAAGGCTACACCTTC.

This chain uses TRBV10-3 with TRBJ1-2, with 7 bases fitting TRBD1. CDR1 ENHRY and CDR2 SYGVKD come from the germline V gene. Trimming took 8 bases from V and 4 from J; bases not matched to a gene: 7. This CDR3 spans 13 amino acids. CDR3 in amino acids: CAIEDRMGYGYTF. For the CDR3, the DNA is TGTGCCATCGAGGACAGGATGGGCTATGGCTACACCTTC.